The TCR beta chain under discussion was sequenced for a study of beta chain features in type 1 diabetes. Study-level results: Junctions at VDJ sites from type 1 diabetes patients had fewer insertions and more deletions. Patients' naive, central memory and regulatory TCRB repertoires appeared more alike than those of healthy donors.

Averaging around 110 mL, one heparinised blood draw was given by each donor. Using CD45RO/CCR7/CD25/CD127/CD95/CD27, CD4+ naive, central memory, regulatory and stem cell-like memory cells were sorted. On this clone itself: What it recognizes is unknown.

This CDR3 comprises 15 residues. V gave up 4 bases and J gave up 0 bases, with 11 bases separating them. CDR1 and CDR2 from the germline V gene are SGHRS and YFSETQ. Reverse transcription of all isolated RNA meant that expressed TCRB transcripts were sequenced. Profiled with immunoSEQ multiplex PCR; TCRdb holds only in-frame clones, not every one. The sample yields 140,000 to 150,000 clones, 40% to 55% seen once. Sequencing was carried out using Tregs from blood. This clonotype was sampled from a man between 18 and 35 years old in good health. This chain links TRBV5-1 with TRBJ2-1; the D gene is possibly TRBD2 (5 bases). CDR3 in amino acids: CASSGRASSYNEQFF. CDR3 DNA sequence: TGCGCCAGCAGCGGGCGGGCTAGCTCCTACAATGAGCAGTTCTTC.